These T cell receptor beta chains were read from a single sample in a study of Tregs in tolerant kidney transplant recipients. For these TCRs, the target antigens are not known. TCRdb keeps only in-frame clones here, not all; method: immunoSEQ multiplex PCR. This sample has around 30,000 clones; 82% occur once, and the top ten carry 2% to 2.5%. Sequencing was carried out using Tregs from blood cultured with allogeneic cells. The origin of the receptors is a human donor in good health. The CDR3 runs from the conserved cysteine through the conserved F or W. The order of the fields is D gene, V gene, clone size, J gene, CDR3 protein, CDR3 DNA. The D gene is left open where the match is weak. Expanded clones get a size class; other rows say once, few or many, or leave the size out.

-	TRBV4-3	-	TRBJ1-4	CASSQVGVPEKLFF	TGCGCCAGCAGCCAAGTGGGGGTCCCAGAAAAACTGTTTTTT
-	TRBV10-3	-	TRBJ2-3	CATLPGGAGDTQYF	TGTGCCACCCTACCCGGAGGGGCCGGAGATACGCAGTATTTT
-	TRBV5-1	-	TRBJ1-5	CASSPGTPDQPQHF	TGCGCCAGCAGTCCGGGGACACCAGATCAGCCCCAGCATTTT
TRBD1	TRBV19	-	TRBJ2-2	CASSPGQGANTGELFF	TGTGCCAGTAGCCCCGGGCAGGGGGCGAACACCGGGGAGCTGTTTTTT
-	TRBV6-5	-	TRBJ1-2	CASSYLAKDGYTF	TGTGCCAGCAGTTACTTAGCAAAAGATGGCTACACCTTC
-	TRBV19	-	TRBJ1-2	CASRLKHSLWGGYTF	TGTGCCAGTAGGTTGAAGCACAGCCTCTGGGGTGGCTACACCTTC
-	TRBV9	-	TRBJ2-2	CASSVGPLILTGELFF	TGTGCCAGCAGCGTAGGGCCTCTTATCTTAACCGGGGAGCTGTTTTTT
-	TRBV25-1	-	TRBJ2-5	CASSVPNSGETQYF	TGTGCCAGCAGTGTACCAAACTCGGGAGAGACCCAGTACTTC
TRBD1	TRBV2	few	TRBJ1-5	CASSWQGADQPQHF	TGTGCCAGCAGCTGGCAGGGGGCGGATCAGCCCCAGCATTTT
-	TRBV6-5	-	TRBJ2-5	CASRAGPTQETQYF	TGTGCCAGCAGGGCCGGGCCTACACAAGAGACCCAGTACTTC